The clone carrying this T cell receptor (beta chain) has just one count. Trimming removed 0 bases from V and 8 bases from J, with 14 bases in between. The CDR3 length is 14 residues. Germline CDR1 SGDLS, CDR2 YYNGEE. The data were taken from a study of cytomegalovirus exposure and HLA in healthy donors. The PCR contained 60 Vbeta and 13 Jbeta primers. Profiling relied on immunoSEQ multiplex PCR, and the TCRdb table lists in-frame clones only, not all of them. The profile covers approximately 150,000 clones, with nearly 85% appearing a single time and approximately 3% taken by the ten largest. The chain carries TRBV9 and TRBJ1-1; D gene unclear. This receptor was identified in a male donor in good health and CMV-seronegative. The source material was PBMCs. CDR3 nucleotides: TGTGCCAGCAGCGTAGGTAGTGGCAGAGGCGAAGCTTTCTTT. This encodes CASSVGSGRGEAFF.